A single T cell receptor (beta chain) is shown here with its context. Methods used by the authors: It was from reference gene primer amplification that nucleated cell counts were estimated. Sequencing was performed with immunoSEQ multiplex PCR; in TCRdb, only in-frame clones are kept and a portion is missing. V, J and clone size reflect that table, while D and trimming were determined from the DNA. The sample records over 150,000 clones, about 85% being singletons. This entry belongs to a study of blood T cell repertoires in COVID-19. In the study overall: COVID-19 samples collected from the United States, Italy and Spain covered acute and convalescent phases. The cDNA or gDNA used as material had been derived from T cells, B-cell-depleted T cells, or PBMCs.

The source material was peripheral blood. The source is a man aged 40-49 years with acute or convalescent COVID-19.

CDR3 in DNA: TGTGCCAGCAGTTCGACAGGGTTGAAGACCCAGTACTTC. As protein: CASSSTGLKTQYF. The V and J genes are TRBV27 and TRBJ2-5; 7 positions match TRBD1. Germline V lookup: CDR1 MNHEY, CDR2 SMNVEV (reference sequence). CDR3 length: 13 residues. The junction had 5 bases not matched to a gene; V was cut back by 4 bases and J by 6 bases.